This TCR beta chain was sequenced for a study of cytomegalovirus exposure and HLA in healthy donors. The overall study: Membership in the Caucasian-associated ancestry cluster was found for about four fifths of almost 400 genotyped donors. Study-level points and caveats: Reportedly, HLA-A and HLA-B alleles of most subjects were accurately predicted from TCR beta.

Points on this clone: Antigen unknown.

The germline CDR1 and CDR2 sequences are MDHEN and SYDVKM. The V gene lost 5 bases and the J gene lost 5 bases, with 9 bases spanning the gap. The length of the CDR3 is 12 residues. The PCR employed 60 Vbeta primers together with 13 Jbeta primers. Assay used: immunoSEQ multiplex PCR; TCRdb lists only in-frame clones, some missing. The data hold around 130,000 clones, with approximately 80% observed a single time. J is TRBJ1-1 and V is TRBV28; D call uncertain. The sequenced sample consisted of PBMCs. This clonotype originated in a man aged 18-30 years in good health and CMV-seronegative. In nucleotides, the CDR3 is TGTGCCAGCAGTCCCCGGTTTACTGAAGCTTTCTTT. Protein product: CASSPRFTEAFF. The full variable domain, its missing parts supplied by reference TRBV28 and TRBJ1-1, is DVKVTQSSRYLVKRTGEKVFLECVQDMDHENMFWYRQDPGLGLRLIYFSYDVKMKEKGDIPEGYSVSREKKERFSLILESASTNQTSMYLCASSPRFTEAFFGQGTRLTVV.